The TCR beta chain under discussion was sequenced for a study of shared clonotypes between healthy human individuals. Whole-study context: Researchers assigned three CD4 naive, three CD4 memory, two CD8 naive and one CD8 memory plate to each donor.

Assay: immunoSEQ multiplex PCR; the TCRdb copy retains only in-frame clones and omits some. The sample lists approximately 95,000 clones; around 67% were seen once. This CDR3 spans 16 amino acids. The trim removed 0 bases at V and 2 bases at J, leaving 3 bases unmatched. Germline V gene data show CDR1 as MNHEY and CDR2 as SVGAGI. Input material: memory CD8+ T cells sorted from blood. Subset noted: CD45RO+ cells pooled with CCR7-negative TemRA cells. The clonotype was recovered from a man aged 25-45 years in good health. The V and J genes are TRBV6-5 and TRBJ2-7, with TRBD2 identical over 11 bases. This CDR3 is CASSYSTSGNPYEQYF. In nucleotides, the CDR3 is TGTGCCAGCAGTTACTCGACTAGCGGGAACCCCTACGAGCAGTACTTC.